A single sample is the source of the 27 T cell receptor beta chains below, sequenced in a study of PD-1 blockade in classical Hodgkin lymphoma. Brentuximab vedotin exposure varied, and every patient relapsed after autologous stem cell transplantation. TCRdb's copy holds only in-frame clones and misses some; the assay was immunoSEQ multiplex PCR. This sample yields some 100,000 clones, of which roughly 89% are seen a single time; less than 3% belongs to the top ten. The material sequenced was peripheral blood mononuclear cells (PBMCs), taken at baseline. The receptor set was obtained from a human donor with classical Hodgkin lymphoma.

The chain links TRBV5-1 to TRBJ2-1, with a tentative D call TRBD1 (5 bases). Trimming cost V 5 bases and J 1 base, with 16 bases left between them. The germline gives CDR1 SGHRS, CDR2 YFSETQ. The CDR3 totals 16 residues. DNA for the CDR3: TGCGCCAGCAGGTTGCTCCCAGGGTTGTCCTACAATGAGCAGTTCTTC. Protein: CASRLLPGLSYNEQFF.

The chain is built from TRBV30 and TRBJ1-5; D is unclear. The CDR3 extends over 13 amino acids. The germline gives CDR1 GTSNPN, CDR2 SVGIG (reference sequence). V lost 1 base and J lost 9, with 13 bases in between. CDR3 amino acids: CAWSEGLRGPQHF. CDR3 nucleotide sequence: TGTGCCTGGAGTGAGGGATTACGAGGGCCCCAGCATTTT.

The chain carries TRBV7-8 and TRBJ1-5; a possible D gene is TRBD1 (5 bases). This CDR3 contains 18 residues. Germline assignment: CDR1 SGHVS and CDR2 FQNEAQ. The germline V and J ends were trimmed by 4 bases and 8 bases, with 27 bases remaining between them. The CDR3 DNA follows: TGTGCCAGCAGCTCCCCTGAGGGGATAACCAATTTTGCAGAGCCCCAGCATTTT. It codes for CASSSPEGITNFAEPQHF.

CDR3 protein: CASSLVSRSQETQYF. The CDR3 DNA reads TGTGCCAGCAGCTTAGTCTCCAGATCACAAGAGACCCAGTACTTC. The chain employs TRBV7-6 and TRBJ2-5; D ambiguous. The CDR3 totals 15 residues. Germline CDR1 SGHVS, CDR2 FNYEAQ. V lost 1 base and J 2 bases, leaving 11 bases between the germline ends.

The chain combines TRBV6-5 with TRBJ1-2, with D possibly matching TRBD1 (6 bases). The CDR3 spans 15 residues. The V gene's germline CDR1 is MNHEY and CDR2 SVGAGI. Trimming pared 6 bases from V and 2 bases from J, leaving 16 bases between. The DNA of the CDR3 is TGTGCCAGCAGGACTTTGGGGGGCCCAAACTATGGCTACACCTTC. This encodes CASRTLGGPNYGYTF.

The V gene is TRBV5-1, the J gene TRBJ2-1; 7 bases are shared with TRBD2. In germline, CDR1 is SGHRS, CDR2 YFSETQ. This CDR3 has 16 amino acids. Germline trimming cut 2 bases from V and 0 bases from J; bases unmatched to any gene: 5. DNA for the CDR3: TGCGCCAGCAGCTTACTAGCGCAAAGCTCCTACAATGAGCAGTTCTTC. Its translation is CASSLLAQSSYNEQFF. The full variable domain, with the rest looked up from reference TRBV5-1 and TRBJ2-1, is KAGVTQTPRYLIKTRGQQVTLSCSPISGHRSVSWYQQTPGQGLQFLFEYFSETQRNKGNFPGRFSGRQFSNSRSEMNVSTLELGDSALYLCASSLLAQSSYNEQFFGPGTRLTVL.

The chain recombines TRBV7-3 with TRBJ2-1; tentative D call: TRBD2 (7 bases). V lost 5 bases and J lost 5, with 16 bases in between. Germline V gene lookup returns CDR1 SGHTA and CDR2 FQGTGA. This CDR3 has 15 residues. The CDR3 spells CASSQQGLSDNEQFF. In DNA, the CDR3 is TGTGCCAGCAGCCAACAGGGACTAAGCGACAATGAGCAGTTCTTC.

J is TRBJ1-2 and V is TRBV6-1; D unclear. The CDR3 is 15 residues long. CDR1 is MNHNS and CDR2 is SASEGT in the germline V gene. Trimming stripped 3 bases from V and 2 bases from J, with 13 bases between. The CDR3 DNA reads as TGTGCCAGCAGTGAGATTGAAAGATACAACTATGGCTACACCTTC. This gives the protein CASSEIERYNYGYTF.

This chain joins TRBV30 and TRBJ1-2, with D perhaps TRBD1 (5 bases). V lost 3 bases and J lost 3, with 17 bases in between. This CDR3 contains 15 residues. CDR1 is GTSNPN, CDR2 SVGIG, per germline (reference sequence). CDR3 nucleotides: TGTGCCTGGAGGGGAAATAGGGGCGCGTACTATGGCTACACCTTC. Its translation is CAWRGNRGAYYGYTF.

The J gene is TRBJ1-5, the V gene TRBV28; D not resolved. This CDR3 is built from 15 residues. The germline V gene has CDR1 MDHEN and CDR2 SYDVKM. The V end lost 3 bases, the J end lost 8 bases, and 17 bases lay between the germline ends. This chain's CDR3 is CASSFYDGVLEPQHF. DNA of the CDR3: TGTGCCAGCAGTTTTTATGATGGGGTTCTAGAGCCCCAGCATTTT.

This chain uses TRBV2 with TRBJ2-1; the D gene is possibly TRBD2 (7 bases). Germline CDR1 SNHLY, CDR2 FYNNEI. The CDR3 is 13 amino acids. Between the trimmed V and J ends, which lost 8 bases and 12 bases, there was a span of 20 bases. The CDR3, as DNA: TGTGCCAGCCCCCTAGCGGCAGAGGGGGGGCAGTTCTTC. Its translation is CASPLAAEGGQFF.

The V and J genes are TRBV18 and TRBJ1-1, with D perhaps matching TRBD1 (5 bases). This CDR3 is built from 14 residues. The germline gives CDR1 KGHSH, CDR2 LQKENI. V lost 0 bases and J lost 5, with 10 bases in between. This chain's CDR3 is CASSPPVGGTEAFF. The CDR3 bases are TGTGCCAGCTCACCACCGGTGGGGGGGACTGAAGCTTTCTTT.

The chain links TRBV7-2 to TRBJ1-5, with no clear D. Germline CDR1 SGHTA, CDR2 FQGNSA. The V and J ends lost 5 bases and 6 bases respectively, with 14 bases between them. The CDR3 contains 14 residues. As DNA, the CDR3 is TGTGCCAGCAGCCCTCGGACGCCAAGTCAGCCCCAGCATTTT. As protein: CASSPRTPSQPQHF.

V gene TRBV2 combines with J gene TRBJ2-3, with 14 nucleotides matching TRBD2. The germline V gene encodes CDR1 SNHLY and CDR2 FYNNEI. Trimming at V came to 6 bases and at J to 2 bases, leaving 4 bases not matched to a gene. This CDR3 spans 16 amino acids. CDR3 DNA: TGTGCCAGCAGCGCGACTAGCGGGAGGGACACAGATACGCAGTATTTT. Protein sequence: CASSATSGRDTDTQYF.

The gene calls are TRBV6-1 and TRBJ1-1; D gene uncertain. Germline values: CDR1 MNHNS, CDR2 SASEGT. This CDR3 comprises 13 residues. The V and J ends lost 2 bases and 3 bases respectively, with 7 bases between them. The CDR3 nucleotides read TGTGCCAGCAGTGAAAGACGGTACACTGAAGCTTTCTTT. Protein: CASSERRYTEAFF.

V and J are TRBV7-9 and TRBJ2-3, with D perhaps matching TRBD2 (6 bases). The CDR3 loop spans 16 amino acids. Trimming removed 5 bases from V and 5 bases from J, with 20 bases in between. The germline CDR1 and CDR2 sequences are SEHNR and FQNEAQ (reference sequence). DNA of the CDR3: TGTGCCAGCAGCGCTCCTAGCGTACTTGTTGTAGATACGCAGTATTTT. Protein sequence: CASSAPSVLVVDTQYF.

The rearrangement joins TRBV27 to TRBJ2-7, with D uncertain. The germline CDR1 and CDR2 sequences are MNHEY and SMNVEV (reference sequence). The CDR3 has 13 amino acids. V gave up 4 bases and J gave up 1 base, with 8 bases separating them. The CDR3 DNA sequence: TGTGCCAGCAGTTCTTCTCTGTCCTACGAGCAGTACTTC. Translated, it gives CASSSSLSYEQYF.

This rearrangement joins TRBV28 to TRBJ2-5; TRBD1 matches 7 bases. The V and J ends lost 6 bases and 2 bases, in that order; junction bases with no gene match: 6. The CDR3 extends over 14 amino acids. The germline CDR1 and CDR2 sequences are MDHEN and SYDVKM. This CDR3 reads CASSTGQKQETQYF. CDR3 bases: TGTGCCAGCAGCACGGGACAGAAACAAGAGACCCAGTACTTC. Combining the CDR3 with reference TRBV28 and TRBJ2-5 gives the whole variable domain DVKVTQSSRYLVKRTGEKVFLECVQDMDHENMFWYRQDPGLGLRLIYFSYDVKMKEKGDIPEGYSVSREKKERFSLILESASTNQTSMYLCASSTGQKQETQYFGPGTRLLVL.

This chain joins TRBV9 and TRBJ2-7, with a weak D call TRBD1 (6 bases). Germline V gene sequence: CDR1 SGDLS, CDR2 YYNGEE. V was clipped by 4 bases and J by 6 bases, with 20 bases between them. The length of the CDR3 is 15 residues. CDR3 loop: CASSPHALGAVEQYF. CDR3 coding DNA: TGTGCCAGCAGCCCCCACGCCTTGGGGGCGGTCGAGCAGTACTTC. Together with reference TRBV9 and TRBJ2-7, the CDR3 gives the full variable domain: DSGVTQTPKHLITATGQRVTLRCSPRSGDLSVYWYQQSLDQGLQFLIQYYNGEERAKGNILERFSAQQFPDLHSELNLSSLELGDSALYFCASSPHALGAVEQYFGPGTRLTVT.

The chain combines TRBV2 with TRBJ2-7; D gene unclear. This CDR3 contains 13 residues. The V and J ends lost 3 bases and 1 base respectively, with 7 bases between them. CDR1 and CDR2 (germline): SNHLY, FYNNEI. DNA of the CDR3: TGTGCCAGCAGTGAGTACGTATCCTACGAGCAGTACTTC. This gives the protein CASSEYVSYEQYF.

The chain joins TRBV9 to TRBJ2-7; D is perhaps TRBD2 (6 bases). The CDR3 has 17 amino acids. Germline CDR1 reads SGDLS; CDR2 reads YYNGEE. Trimming removed 4 bases at V and 7 bases at J, with 27 bases between. The CDR3: CASSPGGFTDSSGEQYF. As DNA, the CDR3 is TGTGCCAGCAGCCCTGGGGGGTTCACAGACTCCAGTGGGGAGCAGTACTTC.

The chain carries TRBV30 and TRBJ2-2, with D tentatively TRBD2 (6 bases). Germline lookup yields CDR1 GTSNPN and CDR2 SVGIG (reference sequence). The CDR3 extends over 15 amino acids. The V gene lost 2 bases and the J gene lost 1 base, with 11 bases spanning the gap. CDR3: CAWSFRRVNTGELFF. DNA for the CDR3: TGTGCCTGGAGTTTTAGGAGGGTGAACACCGGGGAGCTGTTTTTT. Using reference TRBV30 and TRBJ2-2 for the parts outside the CDR3, the full variable domain is SQTIHQWPATLVQPVGSPLSLECTVEGTSNPNLYWYRQAAGRGLQLLFYSVGIGQISSEVPQNLSASRPQDRQFILSSKKLLLSDSGFYLCAWSFRRVNTGELFFGEGSRLTVL.

This chain links TRBV9 with TRBJ1-5; D is unresolved. CDR1 and CDR2 from the germline V gene are SGDLS and YYNGEE. Trimming left V 0 bases short and J 7 bases short, with 14 bases between. The CDR3 spans 15 residues. The CDR3 nucleotides read TGTGCCAGCAGCGTAGGGGCCTCCACGGTGCAGCCCCAGCATTTT. Translation gives CASSVGASTVQPQHF.

V is TRBV7-9 and J is TRBJ2-7; 14 bases agree with TRBD2. V was clipped by 4 bases and J by 6 bases; unmatched bases: 5. CDR1 is SEHNR and CDR2 is FQNEAQ in the germline V gene (reference sequence). The CDR3 contains 15 residues. CDR3: CASSSGLAGVSEQYF. CDR3 in DNA: TGTGCCAGCAGCTCGGGACTAGCGGGAGTTTCCGAGCAGTACTTC.

This chain uses TRBV10-3 with TRBJ2-3; D uncertain. The V gene's germline CDR1 is ENHRY and CDR2 SYGVKD. The V gene lost 7 bases and the J gene lost 6 bases, with 2 bases spanning the gap. This CDR3 spans 9 amino acids. In DNA, the CDR3 is TGTGCCATCATGGATACGCAGTATTTT. Translating gives CAIMDTQYF.

The chain recombines TRBV9 with TRBJ2-1; D not resolved. The germline CDR1 and CDR2 sequences are SGDLS and YYNGEE. V dropped 4 bases and J dropped 5 bases, with 19 bases sitting between them. This CDR3 comprises 16 residues. The CDR3 DNA is TGTGCCAGCAGCCAGCTGGGCGGAGCCGTGGACAATGAGCAGTTCTTC. It is translated as CASSQLGGAVDNEQFF. The complete variable domain, with remaining parts taken from reference TRBV9 and TRBJ2-1, reads DSGVTQTPKHLITATGQRVTLRCSPRSGDLSVYWYQQSLDQGLQFLIQYYNGEERAKGNILERFSAQQFPDLHSELNLSSLELGDSALYFCASSQLGGAVDNEQFFGPGTRLTVL.

This clone was found once. The chain carries TRBV27 and TRBJ2-2; weak D call: TRBD2 (6 bases). The CDR3 contains 14 residues. Germline values: CDR1 MNHEY, CDR2 SMNVEV (reference sequence). The ends were cut back, 7 bases at V and 7 bases at J, with 16 bases in the middle. The CDR3 DNA sequence: TGTGCCAGCAAAGAAGGAGGGTTTGACGGGGAGCTGTTTTTT. Its protein product is CASKEGGFDGELFF.